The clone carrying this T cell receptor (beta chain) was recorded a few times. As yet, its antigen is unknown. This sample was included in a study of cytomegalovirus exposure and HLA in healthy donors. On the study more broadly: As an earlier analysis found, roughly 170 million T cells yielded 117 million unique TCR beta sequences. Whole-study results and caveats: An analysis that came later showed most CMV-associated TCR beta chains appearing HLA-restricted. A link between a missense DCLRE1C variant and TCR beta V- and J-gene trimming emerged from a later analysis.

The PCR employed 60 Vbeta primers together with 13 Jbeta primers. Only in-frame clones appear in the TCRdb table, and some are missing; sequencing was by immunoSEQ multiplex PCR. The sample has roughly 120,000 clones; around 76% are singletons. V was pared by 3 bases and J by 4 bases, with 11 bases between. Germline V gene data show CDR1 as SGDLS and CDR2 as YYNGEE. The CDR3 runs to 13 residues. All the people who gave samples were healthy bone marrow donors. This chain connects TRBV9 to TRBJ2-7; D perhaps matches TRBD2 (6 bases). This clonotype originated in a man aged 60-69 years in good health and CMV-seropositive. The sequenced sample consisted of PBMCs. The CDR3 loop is CASSEAGDYEQYF. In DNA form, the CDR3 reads TGTGCCAGCAGCGAAGCGGGCGATTACGAGCAGTACTTC.